This TCR beta chain was retrieved from a study of CD4 and CD8 cells across lung adenocarcinoma regions. This clonotype was detected only a few times. The CDR3 has 16 amino acids. Trimming cost V 3 bases and J 5 bases; bases outside gene matches: 7. The V gene's germline CDR1 is MNHEY and CDR2 SVGAGI. Donors had localized lung adenocarcinoma, a non-small cell lung cancer. One entry per CDR3 protein results from TCRdb running MiXCR on the PCR reads. The sample records over 7,000 distinct CDR3 sequences, approximately 50% being singletons. This receptor was identified in a female donor with lung adenocarcinoma. The CD4 and CD8 labels of this study may be unreliable. The sample taken for sequencing was CD4+ T cells from the center of a lung tumor. The gene calls are TRBV6-5 and TRBJ2-2; 9 bases are shared with TRBD2. CDR3 in DNA: TGTGCCAGCAGTTATCAGCTAGCGGGATTTACCGGGGAGCTGTTTTTT. Translated: CASSYQLAGFTGELFF.